One and the same sample provided the 25 T cell receptor beta chains below, sequenced in a study of cytomegalovirus exposure and HLA in healthy donors (dated by TCRdb to the late 2010s). Libraries were constructed by the immunoSEQ multiplex PCR assay. For the multiplex PCR, a mixture combining 60 forward primers for TCR Vbeta segments and 13 reverse primers for TCR Jbeta segments was used. What TCRdb holds here is the immuneACCESS table cut down to in-frame rearrangements. Part of the clones is not present; checked against another copy, under half of the missing clones reflect an unresolved V gene, and the others are unexplained. The sample table on file contains around 200,000 clones. The ten largest clonotypes hold 0.75% to 1% of the sample. The sample consisted of PBMCs. These receptors all stem from a woman aged 30 to 39 in good health and CMV-seropositive.

The rearrangement links TRBV5-1 to TRBJ2-7; 10 bases match TRBD1. The CDR3 has 15 residues. The germline V gene has CDR1 SGHRS and CDR2 YFSETQ. Losses at the gene ends were 0 bases for V and 7 bases for J; bases not matched to a gene: 7. For the CDR3, the DNA is TGCGCCAGCAGCTTGGAAGGGACAGGGGTGTGGGAGCAGTACTTC. Its protein product is CASSLEGTGVWEQYF.

The chain couples TRBV18 to TRBJ1-1, with TRBD1 identical over 9 bases. V dropped 3 bases and J dropped 4; count of bases not matched to a gene: 3. Germline CDR1 is KGHSH and CDR2 is LQKENI. The CDR3 extends over 14 amino acids. The CDR3 DNA follows: TGTGCCAGCTCACCGGACAGGGGAGTCACTGAAGCTTTCTTT. Translating gives CASSPDRGVTEAFF.

The chain combines TRBV27 with TRBJ2-7; 10 bases match TRBD1. V trimming: 6 bases; J trimming: 5 bases; junction bases outside the gene matches: 7. The germline V gene encodes CDR1 MNHEY and CDR2 SMNVEV (reference sequence). The CDR3 runs to 14 residues. The CDR3 DNA reads TGTGCCAGCAGGCTGGGACAGGGGTCCCACGAGCAGTACTTC. Translation gives CASRLGQGSHEQYF.

This sequence joins TRBV5-4 and TRBJ1-6; D may be TRBD1 (5 bases). V was pared by 3 bases and J by 10 bases, with 23 bases between. Germline V gives CDR1 SGHNT, CDR2 YYREEE (reference sequence). The CDR3 contains 17 residues. The DNA for the CDR3 is TGTGCCAGCAGCTCTCTTTGGGACGGCGCGGGGAAGTCACCCCTCCACTTT. Translated: CASSSLWDGAGKSPLHF.

The rearrangement links TRBV19 to TRBJ2-1; 12 nucleotides agree with TRBD2. Germline lookup yields CDR1 LNHDA and CDR2 SQIVND (reference sequence). The length of the CDR3 is 19 residues. V shed 4 bases and J 4 bases; nucleotides not matched to a gene: 14. CDR3 sequence: CASSRIGLAGSNRYNEQFF. CDR3 nucleotide sequence: TGTGCCAGTAGTAGAATAGGACTAGCGGGATCAAATCGGTACAATGAGCAGTTCTTC.

This chain links TRBV7-7 with TRBJ2-7; 13 bases agree with TRBD2. The CDR3 runs to 15 residues. Germline lookup yields CDR1 SSHAT and CDR2 FNYEAQ (reference sequence). Unmatched junction bases numbered 3, after V lost 5 bases and J lost 2 bases. CDR3 sequence: CASSPGLAGAYEQYF. The CDR3 bases are TGTGCCAGCAGCCCCGGACTAGCGGGGGCCTACGAGCAGTACTTC.

V and J are TRBV9 and TRBJ2-7; no clear D. V was clipped by 0 bases and J by 0 bases, with 7 bases between them. The germline CDR1 and CDR2 sequences are SGDLS and YYNGEE. This CDR3 comprises 14 residues. Here the CDR3 reads CASSVDSSSYEQYF. In nucleotides, the CDR3 is TGTGCCAGCAGCGTAGATAGCAGCTCCTACGAGCAGTACTTC.

CDR3 coding DNA: TGTGCCAGCAGCTCCGGACTTCCAGGTGATACGCAGTATTTT. Its protein is CASSSGLPGDTQYF. This chain links TRBV5-6 with TRBJ2-3; the D gene is possibly TRBD2 (5 bases). The CDR3 length is 14 residues. Between the trimmed V and J ends, which lost 3 bases and 6 bases, there was a span of 14 bases. CDR1 SGHDT and CDR2 YYEEEE come from the germline V gene.

The rearrangement links TRBV5-1 to TRBJ1-1; D is possibly TRBD1 (5 bases). The CDR3 runs 15 residues. V was clipped by 2 bases and J by 3 bases, with 14 bases between them. CDR1 SGHRS and CDR2 YFSETQ come from the germline V gene. CDR3 sequence (DNA): TGCGCCAGCAGCTTCTGGCCGACAGAGGACACTGAAGCTTTCTTT. Its protein product is CASSFWPTEDTEAFF.

The rearrangement joins TRBV11-2 to TRBJ2-7, with D unclear. From germline, CDR1 is SGHAT and CDR2 FQNNGV. V lost 1 base and J 3 bases, leaving 7 bases between the germline ends. The CDR3 is made up of 13 amino acids. CDR3: CASSLGAFYEQYF. CDR3 sequence (DNA): TGTGCCAGCAGCTTAGGGGCGTTCTACGAGCAGTACTTC.

This chain joins TRBV7-7 and TRBJ2-6, with a weak D call TRBD1 (6 bases). The V and J ends lost 6 bases and 3 bases respectively, with 12 bases between them. The CDR3 sequence is 15 residues long. Germline lookup yields CDR1 SSHAT and CDR2 FNYEAQ (reference sequence). CDR3 nucleotides: TGTGCCAGCAGTCCAGGGGTTGGTGGGGCCAACGTCCTGACTTTC. Its translation: CASSPGVGGANVLTF.

The genes are TRBV25-1 and TRBJ2-5; D remains unclear. Per germline, CDR1 MGHDK and CDR2 SYGVNS. The CDR3 loop spans 14 amino acids. Trimming removed 3 bases from V and 2 bases from J, with 10 bases in between. CDR3 in DNA: TGTGCCAGCAGTGAGGCCCCGATACAAGAGACCCAGTACTTC. Translating it yields CASSEAPIQETQYF.

CDR3 protein: CASGLDRTASGNTIYF. Written as DNA, the CDR3 is TGTGCTAGTGGTTTGGACCGTACAGCCTCTGGAAACACCATATATTTT. This rearrangement joins TRBV12-5 to TRBJ1-3; the D is unclear. The V gene's germline CDR1 is LGHNT and CDR2 FRNRAP. The CDR3 is 16 residues long. V shed 1 base and J shed 0 bases, with 10 bases lying between them.

This chain uses TRBV28 with TRBJ1-1, with D unclear. The V gene's germline CDR1 is MDHEN and CDR2 SYDVKM. Trimming removed 2 bases from V and 5 bases from J, with 9 bases in between. This CDR3 is built from 13 residues. CDR3 sequence (DNA): TGTGCCAGCAGTTTAAGAGGGAAAACTGAAGCTTTCTTT. Translated: CASSLRGKTEAFF.

The rearrangement links TRBV5-1 to TRBJ2-1; 7 bases map to TRBD2. The V and J ends lost 4 bases and 7 bases, in that order; junction bases with no gene match: 2. This CDR3 has 12 amino acids. From germline, CDR1 is SGHRS and CDR2 YFSETQ. CDR3 amino acids: CASSGGGNEQFF. For the CDR3, the DNA is TGCGCCAGCAGCGGGGGGGGGAATGAGCAGTTCTTC. The variable domain in full, completed from reference TRBV5-1 and TRBJ2-1, reads KAGVTQTPRYLIKTRGQQVTLSCSPISGHRSVSWYQQTPGQGLQFLFEYFSETQRNKGNFPGRFSGRQFSNSRSEMNVSTLELGDSALYLCASSGGGNEQFFGPGTRLTVL.

The chain carries TRBV19 and TRBJ1-6, with TRBD1 matching over 7 bases. Germline CDR1 is LNHDA and CDR2 is SQIVND (reference sequence). This CDR3 comprises 14 residues. Trimming at V came to 4 bases and at J to 4 bases, leaving 1 base not matched to a gene. For the CDR3, the DNA is TGTGCCAGTAGTACGGGACAGTATAATTCACCCCTCCACTTT. This codes for CASSTGQYNSPLHF.

The rearrangement uses TRBV5-1 and TRBJ2-5; 8 bases agree with TRBD2. The CDR3 has 15 residues. Per the germline V gene, CDR1 is SGHRS and CDR2 is YFSETQ. V lost 1 base, J lost 2 bases, and 4 bases stayed unmatched. The chain's CDR3 is CASSLLAGIQETQYF. Written as DNA, the CDR3 is TGCGCCAGCAGCTTGTTAGCGGGGATACAAGAGACCCAGTACTTC.

V gene TRBV18 combines with J gene TRBJ1-1; weak D call: TRBD1 (6 bases). The V end was cut by 0 bases, the J end by 4 bases, with 9 bases between. The CDR3 has 14 amino acids. Germline V gene data show CDR1 as KGHSH and CDR2 as LQKENI. This CDR3 reads CASSPPGQSTEAFF. DNA for the CDR3: TGTGCCAGCTCACCACCGGGACAAAGCACTGAAGCTTTCTTT.

V usage is TRBV27 and J usage is TRBJ2-4; possibly TRBD2 for D (6 bases). The CDR3 contains 13 residues. Trimming removed 11 bases from V and 4 bases from J, with 15 bases in between. The germline V gene has CDR1 MNHEY and CDR2 SMNVEV (reference sequence). CDR3 nucleotide sequence: TGTGCCTCCTGGGGGGAGATAAAAAACATTCAGTACTTC. Its protein is CASWGEIKNIQYF.

The V call is TRBV5-5, the J call TRBJ2-1; 15 bases match TRBD2. Unmatched junction bases numbered 1, after V lost 4 bases and J lost 5 bases. CDR1 and CDR2 (germline): SGHKS, YYEKEE (reference sequence). This CDR3 is 15 amino acids long. DNA for the CDR3: TGTGCCAGCAGCCGGACTAGCGGGAGGGACAATGAGCAGTTCTTC. It yields the protein CASSRTSGRDNEQFF.

J is TRBJ2-2 and V is TRBV9; a possible D gene is TRBD1 (6 bases). The V end was cut by 3 bases, the J end by 4 bases, with 13 bases between. Germline CDR1 and CDR2: SGDLS and YYNGEE. The CDR3 contains 15 residues. CDR3: CASSAGTPSTGELFF. DNA of the CDR3: TGTGCCAGCAGCGCCGGGACACCCTCCACCGGGGAGCTGTTTTTT.

Here the CDR3 DNA reads TGTGCCAGCAGCCTCCGGGGGGGCACCGGGGAGCTGTTTTTT. Translated: CASSLRGGTGELFF. The V gene is TRBV7-7, the J gene TRBJ2-2; 8 bases fit TRBD2. This CDR3 has 14 amino acids. The V gene end was trimmed by 5 bases and the J gene end by 4 bases; junction bases not matched to a gene: 3. Germline V gene sequence: CDR1 SSHAT, CDR2 FNYEAQ (reference sequence). The full variable domain, in which reference TRBV7-7 and TRBJ2-2 provide the parts outside the CDR3, is GAGVSQSPRYKVTKRGQDVTLRCDPISSHATLYWYQQALGQGPEFLTYFNYEAQPDKSGLPSDRFSAERPEGSISTLTIQRTEQRDSAMYRCASSLRGGTGELFFGEGSRLTVL.

This CDR3 is CASSLFSDRGFVDIQYF. DNA of the CDR3: TGTGCCAGCAGCTTATTCTCGGACAGGGGGTTTGTAGACATTCAGTACTTC. The rearrangement joins TRBV11-2 to TRBJ2-4, with 10 bases lining up with TRBD1. Germline V CDR1 and CDR2: SGHAT, FQNNGV. J lost 8 bases, V lost 2 bases, and 12 bases had no gene match. The CDR3 has 17 residues.

Comments on this clone: Other DNA sequences in this specimen translate into the identical CDR3. CDR3: CASRVAETTDTQYF. CDR3 nucleotide sequence: TGTGCCAGCAGGGTAGCGGAAACCACGGATACGCAGTATTTT. The chain recombines TRBV6-5 with TRBJ2-3; weak D call: TRBD2 (6 bases). The V end lost 6 bases, the J end lost 6 bases, and 16 bases lay between the germline ends. The CDR3 has 14 residues. The germline CDR1 and CDR2 sequences are MNHEY and SVGAGI.

This chain joins TRBV11-2 and TRBJ1-1; TRBD1 is a possible D gene (5 bases). From germline, CDR1 is SGHAT and CDR2 FQNNGV. V lost 1 base and J lost 10, with 13 bases in between. The length of the CDR3 is 13 residues. The CDR3 loop is CASSLAETEGAFF. Written as DNA, the CDR3 is TGTGCCAGCAGCTTAGCGGAGACAGAAGGAGCTTTCTTT. Full variable domain (rest looked up from reference TRBV11-2 and TRBJ1-1): EAGVAQSPRYKIIEKRQSVAFWCNPISGHATLYWYQQILGQGPKLLIQFQNNGVVDDSQLPKDRFSAERLKGVDSTLKIQPAKLEDSAVYLCASSLAETEGAFFGQGTRLTVV.